Included here is one T cell receptor beta chain sequence, with context. The CDR3 consists of 13 residues. The germline gives CDR1 SEHNR, CDR2 FQNEAQ (reference sequence). The V gene lost 5 bases and the J gene lost 7 bases, with 12 bases spanning the gap. The sample is drawn from a study of T-cell reconstitution after alpha-beta-depleted transplantation in children. The authors prepared the TCRbeta library with unique molecular identifiers. TCRdb re-derived calls from the PCR reads in MiXCR, one entry per CDR3 protein. The table records over 400,000 distinct CDR3 sequences, under 15% of them present only once.

V and J are TRBV7-9 and TRBJ1-5; perhaps TRBD1 as D (6 bases). Here the sequenced sample was PBMCs from the stem cell graft donor, taken from the stem cell graft. This clonotype was sampled from a human donor who donated a stem cell graft to a child with combined immunodeficiency. The CDR3 sequence is CASSQGTIQPQHF. CDR3 coding DNA: TGTGCCAGCAGCCAGGGGACAATCCAGCCCCAGCATTTT.